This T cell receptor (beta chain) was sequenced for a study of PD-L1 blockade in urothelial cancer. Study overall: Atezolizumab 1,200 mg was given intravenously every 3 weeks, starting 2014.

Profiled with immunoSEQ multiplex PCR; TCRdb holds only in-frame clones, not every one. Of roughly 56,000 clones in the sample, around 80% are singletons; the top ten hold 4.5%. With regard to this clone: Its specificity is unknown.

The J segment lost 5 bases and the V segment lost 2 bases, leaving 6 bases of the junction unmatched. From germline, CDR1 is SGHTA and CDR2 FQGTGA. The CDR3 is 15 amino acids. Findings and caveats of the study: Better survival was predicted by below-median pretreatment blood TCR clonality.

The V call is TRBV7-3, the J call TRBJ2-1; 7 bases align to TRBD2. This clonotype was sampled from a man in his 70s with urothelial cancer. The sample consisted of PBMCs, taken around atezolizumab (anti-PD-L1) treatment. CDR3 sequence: CASSLGMGGHNEQFF. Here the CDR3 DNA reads TGTGCCAGCAGCTTAGGTATGGGAGGGCACAATGAGCAGTTCTTC.